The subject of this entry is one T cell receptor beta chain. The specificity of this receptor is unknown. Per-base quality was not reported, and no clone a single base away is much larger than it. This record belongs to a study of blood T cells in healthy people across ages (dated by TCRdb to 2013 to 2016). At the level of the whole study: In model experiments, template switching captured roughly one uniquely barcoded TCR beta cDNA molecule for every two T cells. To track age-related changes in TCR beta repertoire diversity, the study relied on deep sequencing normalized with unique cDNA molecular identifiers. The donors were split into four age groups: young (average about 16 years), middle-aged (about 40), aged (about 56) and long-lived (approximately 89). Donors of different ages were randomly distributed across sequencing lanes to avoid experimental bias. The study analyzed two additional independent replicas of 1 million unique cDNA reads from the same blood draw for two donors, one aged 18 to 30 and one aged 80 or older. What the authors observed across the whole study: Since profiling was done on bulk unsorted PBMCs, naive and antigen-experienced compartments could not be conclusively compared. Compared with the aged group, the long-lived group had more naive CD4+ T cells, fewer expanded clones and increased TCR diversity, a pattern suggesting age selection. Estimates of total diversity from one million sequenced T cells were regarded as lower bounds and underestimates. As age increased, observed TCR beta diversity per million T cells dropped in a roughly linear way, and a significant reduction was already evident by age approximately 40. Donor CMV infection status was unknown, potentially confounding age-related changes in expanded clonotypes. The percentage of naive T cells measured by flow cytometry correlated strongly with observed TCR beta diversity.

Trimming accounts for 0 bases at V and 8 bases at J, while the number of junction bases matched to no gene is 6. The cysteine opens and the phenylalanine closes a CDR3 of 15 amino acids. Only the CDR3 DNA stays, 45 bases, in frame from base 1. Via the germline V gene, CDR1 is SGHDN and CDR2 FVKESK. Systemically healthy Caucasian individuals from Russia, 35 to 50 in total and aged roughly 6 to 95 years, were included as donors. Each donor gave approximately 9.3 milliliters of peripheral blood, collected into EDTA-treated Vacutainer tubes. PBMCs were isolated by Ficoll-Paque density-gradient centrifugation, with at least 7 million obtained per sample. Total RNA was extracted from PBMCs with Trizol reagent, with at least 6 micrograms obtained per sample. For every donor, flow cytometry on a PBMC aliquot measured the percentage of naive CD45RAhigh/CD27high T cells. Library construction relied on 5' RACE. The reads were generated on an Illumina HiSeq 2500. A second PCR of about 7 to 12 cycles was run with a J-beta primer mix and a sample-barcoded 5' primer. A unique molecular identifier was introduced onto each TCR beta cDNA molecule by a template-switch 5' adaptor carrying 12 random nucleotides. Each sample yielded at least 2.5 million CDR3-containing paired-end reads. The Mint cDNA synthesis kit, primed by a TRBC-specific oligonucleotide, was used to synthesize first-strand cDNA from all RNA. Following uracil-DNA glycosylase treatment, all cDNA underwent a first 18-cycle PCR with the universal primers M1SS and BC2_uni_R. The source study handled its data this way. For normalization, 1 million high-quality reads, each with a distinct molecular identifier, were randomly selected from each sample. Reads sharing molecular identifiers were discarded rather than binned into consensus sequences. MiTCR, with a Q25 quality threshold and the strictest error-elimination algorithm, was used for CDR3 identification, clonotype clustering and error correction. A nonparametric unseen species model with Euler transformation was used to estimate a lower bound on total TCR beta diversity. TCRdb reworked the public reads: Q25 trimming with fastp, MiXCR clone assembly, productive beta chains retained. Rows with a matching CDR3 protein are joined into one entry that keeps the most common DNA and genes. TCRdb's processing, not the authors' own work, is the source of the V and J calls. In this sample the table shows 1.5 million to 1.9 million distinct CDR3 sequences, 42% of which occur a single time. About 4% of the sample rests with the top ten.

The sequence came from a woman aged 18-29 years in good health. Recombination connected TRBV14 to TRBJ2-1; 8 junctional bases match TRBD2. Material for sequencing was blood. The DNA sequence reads TGTGCCAGCAGCCAAGATTTCGCGGGAGGCGATGAGCAGTTCTTC. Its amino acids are CASSQDFAGGDEQFF.